The T cell receptor beta chain under discussion was sequenced for a study of patients and donors after allogeneic stem cell transplantation. TCRdb re-analysed the RT-PCR reads in MiXCR, keeping a single row per CDR3 protein. This sample yields some 960,000 distinct CDR3 sequences, of which roughly 18% are seen a single time; around 5.5% belongs to the top ten. Germline V gene sequence: CDR1 SGHTA, CDR2 FQGNSA. V lost 1 base and J lost 4, with 7 bases in between. The CDR3 spans 14 residues. This chain connects TRBV7-2 to TRBJ1-4; tentative D call: TRBD1 (6 bases). This receptor was taken from a human donor who was either an allogeneic HSCT recipient or a stem cell or donor lymphocyte infusion donor (not recorded which). It is not recorded whose cells these are; they may come from a transplant donor. Material for sequencing was blood, either unsorted or a sorted T cell fraction (not recorded which). The CDR3 coding sequence is TGTGCCAGCAGCTTAGTGGGACATAATGAAAAACTGTTTTTT. Translating gives CASSLVGHNEKLFF.